This T cell receptor beta chain was captured by sequencing in a study of cytomegalovirus exposure and HLA in healthy donors. PCR used 60 Vbeta primers and 13 Jbeta primers. The repertoire was sequenced with immunoSEQ multiplex PCR; TCRdb's copy has only in-frame clones and lacks some. The sample lists tens of thousands of clones, more than 55% occurring once. Findings of the study overall: Among TCR beta chains, those listed as cytomegalovirus-associated numbered fewer than 200.

This clone was detected only once. As yet, its antigen is unknown. The origin of this receptor is a human donor in good health. The sequenced material came from PBMCs.

CDR3 residues: CASSRLPAGTDTQYF. The CDR3 DNA reads TGCGCCAGCAGTCGACTTCCAGCGGGCACAGATACGCAGTATTTT. V gene TRBV4-1 combines with J gene TRBJ2-3; D possibly corresponds to TRBD2 (5 bases). Germline-derived CDR1 and CDR2 are MGHRA and YSYEKL. This CDR3 is 15 amino acids long. The ends were cut back, 6 bases at V and 1 base at J, with 14 bases in the middle.